These T cell receptor beta chains were read from a single sample in a study of T cell responses to AZD1222 COVID-19 vaccine. Sequenced by immunoSEQ multiplex PCR; TCRdb stores in-frame clones only, minus some. The sample gives approximately 70,000 clones, around three quarters of which show up once; 47% is in the top ten. Here the sequenced sample was peripheral blood, taken 28 days after the second AZD1222 dose. Receptors originate from an adult who received the AZD1222 COVID-19 vaccine. The CDR3 runs from the conserved cysteine through the conserved F or W. Each record gives: V gene, D gene, clone size, J gene, CDR3 protein, CDR3 DNA. A D gene is named only where the DNA matches it firmly. Size values are once, few and many counts, or a class for expanded clones, and some rows have none.

TRBV9	-	-	TRBJ1-1	CASSVGSTVMNTEAFF	TGTGCCAGCAGCGTAGGGTCGACAGTCATGAACACTGAAGCTTTCTTT
TRBV20-1	-	-	TRBJ1-5	CSASLRVSNQPQHF	TGCAGTGCTAGTTTACGGGTTAGCAATCAGCCCCAGCATTTT
TRBV6-2/TRBV6-3	-	-	TRBJ2-1	CASSYLALNEQFF	TGTGCCAGCAGTTATCTAGCATTGAATGAGCAGTTCTTC
TRBV28	-	few	TRBJ1-4	CASGLVEKLFF	TGTGCCAGCGGCCTTGTGGAAAAACTGTTTTTT
TRBV6-5	-	-	TRBJ1-2	CASSFRTRYQGYTF	TGTGCCAGCAGTTTCCGAACTAGATATCAAGGCTACACCTTC
TRBV18	-	-	TRBJ1-2	CASSPGSNYGYTF	TGTGCCAGCTCACCAGGGTCTAACTATGGCTACACCTTC
TRBV14	TRBD1	-	TRBJ2-1	CASSKTGQVLNEQFF	TGTGCCAGCAGTAAAACGGGACAGGTACTAAATGAGCAGTTCTTC
TRBV3-1/TRBV3-2	-	-	TRBJ1-3	CASSQDRFSGNTIYF	TGTGCCAGCAGCCAAGATCGTTTCTCTGGAAACACCATATATTTT
TRBV7-9	-	-	TRBJ1-4	CASSPFLDGPTNEKLFF	TGTGCCAGCAGCCCGTTCTTGGACGGGCCAACTAATGAAAAACTGTTTTTT
TRBV28	-	-	TRBJ1-1	CASSWGRGTEAFF	TGTGCCAGCAGTTGGGGCCGGGGCACTGAAGCTTTCTTT
TRBV28	TRBD1	once	TRBJ2-7	CASSPQIRDRGREYEQYF	TGTGCCAGCAGTCCCCAAATCCGAGACAGGGGGCGCGAGTACGAGCAGTACTTC
TRBV19	-	-	TRBJ1-4	CASSIPDGATNEKLFF	TGTGCCAGTAGTATACCTGACGGGGCAACTAATGAAAAACTGTTTTTT
TRBV10-3	-	-	TRBJ1-2	CAIRTNRDIGRIKAGSYTF	TGTGCCATCAGAACAAACCGGGACATAGGGCGAATCAAGGCTGGCAGCTACACCTTC
TRBV6-2/TRBV6-3	TRBD2	-	TRBJ2-7	CASSLAGGSYYEQYF	TGTGCCAGCAGTCTAGCGGGAGGGAGTTACTACGAGCAGTACTTC
TRBV5-3	-	-	TRBJ2-1	CARSLIVGSSYNEQFF	TGTGCCAGAAGCTTGATCGTGGGGAGCTCCTACAATGAGCAGTTCTTC
TRBV4-1	-	-	TRBJ2-2	CASSQGPGGLMGELFF	TGCGCCAGCAGCCAGGGCCCAGGAGGTTTAATGGGGGAGCTGTTTTTT
TRBV3-1/TRBV3-2	-	-	TRBJ2-5	CASSQEVAETQYF	TGTGCCAGCAGCCAAGAGGTAGCGGAGACCCAGTACTTC
TRBV10-3	-	-	TRBJ2-2	CAISPGAQESGELFF	TGTGCCATCAGTCCTGGGGCTCAAGAGTCCGGGGAGCTGTTTTTT
TRBV6-5	-	-	TRBJ2-6	CASSSQSGANVLTF	TGTGCCAGCAGTTCGCAGTCTGGGGCCAACGTCCTGACTTTC
TRBV25-1	TRBD1	-	TRBJ1-1	CASSEGVTGLNTEAFF	TGTGCCAGCAGTGAAGGAGTGACAGGGTTGAACACTGAAGCTTTCTTT
TRBV4-3	-	-	TRBJ2-2	CASSLNRRVVGELFF	TGCGCCAGCAGCCTCAATAGGAGAGTAGTCGGGGAGCTGTTTTTT
TRBV6-6	-	-	TRBJ1-5	CASSRTGSSNQPQHF	TGTGCCAGCAGTCGTACAGGTTCGAGCAATCAGCCCCAGCATTTT
TRBV7-2	-	-	TRBJ1-6	CASTENQGRNSPLHF	TGTGCCAGCACCGAAAACCAGGGGCGTAATTCACCCCTCCACTTT
TRBV5-6	-	-	TRBJ2-7	CASSSGPTGVGNEQYF	TGTGCCAGCAGCTCCGGACCGACCGGAGTGGGTAACGAGCAGTACTTC
TRBV27	TRBD1	-	TRBJ2-7	CASSPSGQGSYEQYF	TGTGCCAGCAGCCCCTCGGGACAGGGGTCGTACGAGCAGTACTTC